Following are 28 T cell receptor beta chains from one sample sequenced in a study of shared clonotypes between healthy human individuals. Repertoires were generated with immunoSEQ multiplex PCR, while TCRdb's copy carries only in-frame clones and drops some. The sample records fewer than 1.6 million clones, approximately 98.5% being singletons. The sequencing sample was made of naive CD4+ T cells sorted from blood. Described subset: CD45RA+ positively selected. The receptors stem from a man younger than 40 in good health.

The chain recombines TRBV5-5 with TRBJ2-5; D may be TRBD2 (6 bases). Germline loops: CDR1 SGHKS, CDR2 YYEKEE (reference sequence). With 0 bases removed from V and 7 bases from J, the gap between germline ends came to 10 bases. The CDR3 consists of 13 residues. CDR3 DNA: TGTGCCAGCAGCTTGGACGGGAGAGTGACCCAGTACTTC. Its protein product is CASSLDGRVTQYF. Combining the CDR3 with reference TRBV5-5 and TRBJ2-5 gives the whole variable domain DAGVTQSPTHLIKTRGQQVTLRCSPISGHKSVSWYQQVLGQGPQFIFQYYEKEERGRGNFPDRFSARQFPNYSSELNVNALLLGDSALYLCASSLDGRVTQYFGPGTRLLVL.

This chain joins TRBV9 and TRBJ2-2; the D gene is possibly TRBD1 (6 bases). Germline loops: CDR1 SGDLS, CDR2 YYNGEE. This CDR3 comprises 17 residues. Between the trimmed V and J ends, which lost 4 bases and 3 bases, there was a span of 19 bases. This CDR3 is CASSTIGTGLHTGELFF. CDR3 DNA sequence: TGTGCCAGCAGCACCATCGGAACAGGGCTTCACACCGGGGAGCTGTTTTTT.

The chain couples TRBV7-2 to TRBJ2-7, with D unclear. From germline, CDR1 is SGHTA and CDR2 FQGNSA. The V and J ends lost 7 bases and 2 bases respectively, with 15 bases between them. This CDR3 has 14 residues. CDR3 protein: CASNSGRTPYEQYF. The CDR3 DNA is TGTGCCAGCAACTCGGGTAGAACTCCCTACGAGCAGTACTTC.

The gene calls are TRBV10-1 and TRBJ2-3; the D is unclear. V dropped 8 bases and J dropped 4 bases, with 10 bases sitting between them. The V gene's germline CDR1 is WNHNN and CDR2 SYGVQD (reference sequence). The CDR3 contains 12 residues. Here the CDR3 DNA reads TGCGCCAGCTTAGAGGTTCCAGATACGCAGTATTTT. It codes for CASLEVPDTQYF.

This sequence joins TRBV27 and TRBJ2-1; maybe TRBD2 (5 bases). Germline CDR1 MNHEY, CDR2 SMNVEV (reference sequence). This CDR3 has 15 residues. The V end lost 5 bases, the J end lost 6 bases, and 17 bases lay between the germline ends. The CDR3 nucleotides are TGTGCCAGCAGTGACGGGGTAGGGATCGTCAATGAGCAGTTCTTC. It translates to CASSDGVGIVNEQFF.

The rearrangement links TRBV10-3 to TRBJ2-3; 7 bases line up with TRBD2. The germline V gene encodes CDR1 ENHRY and CDR2 SYGVKD. CDR3 length equals 15 residues. The V segment lost 6 bases and the J segment 2 bases; nucleotides outside the gene matches: 8. CDR3 nucleotides: TGTGCCATCAGCAACCCTAGCGGACCCACAGATACGCAGTATTTT. Protein sequence: CAISNPSGPTDTQYF.

V gene TRBV9 combines with J gene TRBJ2-7; weak D call: TRBD1 (6 bases). The CDR3 sequence is 13 residues long. The germline V gene has CDR1 SGDLS and CDR2 YYNGEE. V was pared by 3 bases and J by 10 bases, with 17 bases between. CDR3 sequence reads: CASSAIGTSIQYF. Written as DNA, the CDR3 is TGTGCCAGCAGCGCCATCGGGACAAGTATTCAGTACTTC.

The genes are TRBV21-1 and TRBJ2-7; TRBD2 reflects the table's D call only, with no check against the DNA. TRBV21-1 constitutes a pseudogene. The CDR3 runs to 15 residues. This CDR3 is CASRWGGTSSYEQYF. The CDR3 DNA follows: TGTGCCAGCAGGTGGGGGGGGACTAGCTCCTACGAGCAGTACTTC.

V gene TRBV7-3 combines with J gene TRBJ2-3, with 10 positions matching TRBD1. CDR3 length: 15 amino acids. V was clipped by 3 bases and J by 3 bases; unmatched bases: 3. CDR1 and CDR2 (germline): SGHTA, FQGTGA. The DNA of the CDR3 is TGTGCCAGCAGCTTCGACAGGGGGCGAACAGATACGCAGTATTTT. Translating gives CASSFDRGRTDTQYF.

The V and J genes are TRBV19 and TRBJ1-5; D is ambiguous. Trimming shortened V by 5 bases and J by 8 bases, and 13 bases separated the two germline ends. The CDR3 spans 13 residues. Germline-derived CDR1 and CDR2 are LNHDA and SQIVND (reference sequence). For the CDR3, the DNA is TGTGCCAGTAGTGCCCAAAACGGGGAGCCCCAGCATTTT. Protein sequence: CASSAQNGEPQHF.

The genes are TRBV11-2 and TRBJ2-3; 8 nucleotides line up with TRBD2. From germline, CDR1 is SGHAT and CDR2 FQNNGV. V was pared by 5 bases and J by 5 bases, with 6 bases of the junction left unmatched. This CDR3 is 14 amino acids long. For the CDR3, the DNA is TGTGCCAGCAGCCTCCACCTAGCGGGAGATACGCAGTATTTT. It encodes CASSLHLAGDTQYF.

The J gene is TRBJ2-3, the V gene TRBV4-3; D call uncertain. The CDR3 loop spans 14 amino acids. Between the trimmed V and J ends, which lost 0 bases and 4 bases, there was a span of 8 bases. CDR1 and CDR2 from the germline V gene are LGHNA and YSLEER. The CDR3 region is CASSQDHFSDTQYF. Here the CDR3 DNA reads TGCGCCAGCAGCCAAGACCACTTCTCAGATACGCAGTATTTT.

The chain employs TRBV6-6 and TRBJ2-7; 9 nucleotides agree with TRBD1. The CDR3 is 15 residues long. The J segment lost 3 bases and the V segment lost 7 bases, leaving 10 bases of the junction unmatched. Germline CDR1 is MNHNY and CDR2 is SVGAGI (reference sequence). CDR3 nucleotides: TGTGCCAGCATTAACACCGGGACAGGGTTCTACGAGCAGTACTTC. Translation gives CASINTGTGFYEQYF.

V gene TRBV6-5 combines with J gene TRBJ2-7; D possibly matches TRBD1 or TRBD2 (6 bases each). The CDR3 is made up of 12 amino acids. V shed 2 bases and J shed 7 bases, with 9 bases lying between them. Germline V gives CDR1 MNHEY, CDR2 SVGAGI. The DNA of the CDR3 is TGTGCCAGCAGTTACAAGGGGGGAGAGCAGTACTTC. This encodes CASSYKGGEQYF.

The J gene is TRBJ1-5, the V gene TRBV18; tentative D call: TRBD1 (5 bases). The CDR3 totals 18 residues. The V end lost 3 bases, the J end lost 0 bases, and 18 bases lay between the germline ends. Germline CDR1 KGHSH, CDR2 LQKENI. The DNA of the CDR3 is TGTGCCAGCTCACCCGGGGACCGGGGATGGAGTAGCAATCAGCCCCAGCATTTT. Protein sequence: CASSPGDRGWSSNQPQHF.

The chain links TRBV30 to TRBJ1-4; D might be TRBD1 (5 bases). Per the germline V gene, CDR1 is GTSNPN and CDR2 is SVGIG (reference sequence). The CDR3 totals 16 residues. V gave up 2 bases and J gave up 4 bases, with 17 bases separating them. The CDR3 protein is CAWSSPPGPRNEKLFF. The CDR3 nucleotides are TGTGCCTGGAGTTCCCCGCCGGGACCCCGTAATGAAAAACTGTTTTTT. The full variable domain, rest sourced from reference TRBV30 and TRBJ1-4, is SQTIHQWPATLVQPVGSPLSLECTVEGTSNPNLYWYRQAAGRGLQLLFYSVGIGQISSEVPQNLSASRPQDRQFILSSKKLLLSDSGFYLCAWSSPPGPRNEKLFFGSGTQLSVL.

The rearrangement uses TRBV28 and TRBJ2-1; 8 bases are a match to TRBD1. Germline lookup yields CDR1 MDHEN and CDR2 SYDVKM. The CDR3 runs to 15 residues. V lost 2 bases, J lost 6 bases, and 6 bases stayed unmatched. The CDR3 sequence is CASSLPQTGGNEQFF. The CDR3 coding sequence is TGTGCCAGCAGTTTACCTCAAACAGGGGGCAATGAGCAGTTCTTC.

About this clone itself: Distinct nucleotide sequences in the sample also encode this CDR3. This rearrangement joins TRBV29-1 to TRBJ2-7, with D maybe TRBD1 (5 bases). The V and J ends lost 4 bases and 0 bases respectively, with 7 bases between them. CDR1 SQVTM and CDR2 ANQGSEA come from the germline V gene. The CDR3 runs 12 residues. The CDR3 DNA follows: TGCAGCGTTGGAGACAGCTCCTACGAGCAGTACTTC. It yields the protein CSVGDSSYEQYF.

V gene TRBV15 combines with J gene TRBJ2-3; TRBD2 agrees at 9 bases. V shed 0 bases and J 10 bases; nucleotides not matched to a gene: 11. CDR1 LNHNV and CDR2 YYDKDF come from the germline V gene (reference sequence). The CDR3 has 16 amino acids. CDR3 protein: CATSRDPGGRAQAQYF. The CDR3 DNA reads TGTGCCACCAGCAGAGATCCGGGCGGGAGGGCCCAGGCGCAGTATTTT.

The chain combines TRBV27 with TRBJ2-1; the D gene is possibly TRBD2 (5 bases). Germline lookup yields CDR1 MNHEY and CDR2 SMNVEV (reference sequence). The germline V and J ends were trimmed by 10 bases and 7 bases, with 8 bases remaining between them. CDR3 length: 10 amino acids. The CDR3 spells CAITRNEQFF. For the CDR3, the DNA is TGTGCCATCACTAGGAATGAGCAGTTCTTC.

The V and J genes are TRBV2 and TRBJ1-5, with 7 bases that match TRBD1. The CDR3 runs 16 residues. V lost 3 bases to trimming and J lost 2 bases; unmatched junction nucleotides: 7. Germline loops: CDR1 SNHLY, CDR2 FYNNEI. CDR3 sequence (DNA): TGTGCCAGCAGTGAGTACAGGGGAAAAGGCAATCAGCCCCAGCATTTT. Its translation: CASSEYRGKGNQPQHF.

This chain connects TRBV18 to TRBJ1-1, with unresolved D. Germline CDR1 and CDR2: KGHSH and LQKENI. Trimming cost V 2 bases and J 5 bases, with 6 bases left between them. CDR3 length: 12 amino acids. The CDR3: CASSPIATEAFF. The CDR3 DNA reads TGTGCCAGCTCACCAATTGCGACTGAAGCTTTCTTT.

This chain connects TRBV5-1 to TRBJ2-5; 11 bases fit TRBD2. Germline CDR1 reads SGHRS; CDR2 reads YFSETQ. The CDR3 sequence is 17 residues long. V shed 0 bases, J shed 5 bases, and the junction held 9 bases outside the gene matches. The CDR3 loop reads CASSLGVAGGPGETQYF. The CDR3 bases are TGCGCCAGCAGCTTGGGGGTAGCGGGAGGGCCTGGTGAGACCCAGTACTTC.

The V and J genes are TRBV5-4 and TRBJ1-2, with D possibly matching TRBD1 (6 bases). This CDR3 region has 15 residues. The V end was cut by 4 bases, the J end by 3 bases, with 16 bases between. Looked up from germline, CDR1 is SGHNT and CDR2 is YYREEE (reference sequence). The chain's CDR3 is CASSPRGGGDYGYTF. DNA of the CDR3: TGTGCCAGCAGCCCACGAGGGGGGGGCGACTATGGCTACACCTTC.

The genes are TRBV5-5 and TRBJ1-2, with D tentatively TRBD1 (6 bases). V was trimmed by 4 bases and J by 1 base, leaving 14 bases between them. The germline gives CDR1 SGHKS, CDR2 YYEKEE (reference sequence). CDR3 length: 15 residues. The CDR3 nucleotides are TGTGCCAGCAGCACCGGGACATCTTATAACTATGGCTACACCTTC. It codes for CASSTGTSYNYGYTF.

The chain employs TRBV11-1 and TRBJ2-1; D is possibly TRBD2 (6 bases). The V and J ends lost 1 base and 4 bases respectively, with 11 bases between them. The CDR3 sequence is 15 residues long. Germline V gene lookup returns CDR1 SGHAT and CDR2 FQDESV (reference sequence). CDR3 in amino acids: CASSLVGLKYNEQFF. The CDR3 DNA is TGTGCCAGCAGCTTAGTTGGACTAAAATACAATGAGCAGTTCTTC. Looking up the rest from reference TRBV11-1 and TRBJ2-1 gives the full variable domain: EAEVAQSPRYKITEKSQAVAFWCDPISGHATLYWYRQILGQGPELLVQFQDESVVDDSQLPKDRFSAERLKGVDSTLKIQPAELGDSAMYLCASSLVGLKYNEQFFGPGTRLTVL.

The chain has TRBV4-1 and TRBJ1-5, with D perhaps TRBD1 (5 bases). The germline V and J ends were trimmed by 1 base and 6 bases, with 10 bases remaining between them. The CDR3 length is 14 residues. Germline assignment: CDR1 MGHRA and CDR2 YSYEKL. In nucleotides, the CDR3 is TGCGCCAGCAGCCAAGGTTTAGGGACTCAGCCCCAGCATTTT. As protein: CASSQGLGTQPQHF.

The V call is TRBV30, the J call TRBJ2-4; the match to TRBD1 covers 12 bases. Germline lookup yields CDR1 GTSNPN and CDR2 SVGIG (reference sequence). J was trimmed by 2 bases and V by 2 bases; bases with no gene match: 4. CDR3 length: 16 amino acids. The CDR3 is CAWSLGQGATKNIQYF. The CDR3 coding sequence is TGTGCCTGGAGTCTGGGACAGGGGGCGACCAAAAACATTCAGTACTTC.